This T cell receptor beta chain was profiled in a study of OX40 agonist ivuxolimab in advanced cancers. The wider study: In three patients, partial responses were observed, one with hepatocellular carcinoma and two with cutaneous melanoma.

Looked up from germline, CDR1 is LGHNA and CDR2 is YSLEER. The CDR3 extends over 15 amino acids. Trimming removed 4 bases from V and 2 bases from J, with 14 bases in between. Measured with immunoSEQ multiplex PCR; TCRdb has only the in-frame clones, and not every one. This table has about 20,000 clones, 70% to 80% appearing once. The source is an adult with an advanced solid tumor such as melanoma, head and neck, liver or kidney cancer. The rearrangement uses TRBV4-3 and TRBJ1-2, with D possibly being TRBD1 (6 bases). This specimen consisted of CD4+ or CD8+ T cells sorted from blood, obtained in a trial of the OX40 agonist ivuxolimab. This CDR3 is CASSPERQDNYGYTF. The DNA of the CDR3 is TGCGCCAGCAGCCCTGAACGACAGGACAACTATGGCTACACCTTC.